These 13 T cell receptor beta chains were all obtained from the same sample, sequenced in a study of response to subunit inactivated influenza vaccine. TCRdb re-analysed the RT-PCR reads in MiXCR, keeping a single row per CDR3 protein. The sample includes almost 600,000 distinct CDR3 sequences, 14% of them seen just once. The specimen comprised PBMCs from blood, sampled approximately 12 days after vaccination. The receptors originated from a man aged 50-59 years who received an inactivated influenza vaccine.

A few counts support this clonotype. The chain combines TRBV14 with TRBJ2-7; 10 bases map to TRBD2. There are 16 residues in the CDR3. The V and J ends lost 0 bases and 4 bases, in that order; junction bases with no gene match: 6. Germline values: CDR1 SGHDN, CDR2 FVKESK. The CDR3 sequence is CASSQDHLAGEYEQYF. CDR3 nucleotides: TGTGCCAGCAGCCAAGATCACCTAGCGGGAGAGTACGAGCAGTACTTC.

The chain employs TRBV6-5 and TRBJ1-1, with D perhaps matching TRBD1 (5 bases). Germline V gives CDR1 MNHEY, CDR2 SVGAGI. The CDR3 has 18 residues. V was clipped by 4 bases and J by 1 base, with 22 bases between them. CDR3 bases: TGTGCCAGCAGTTCCGCTTGGGGGTCGAGGCAGCCGAACACTGAAGCTTTCTTT. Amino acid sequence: CASSSAWGSRQPNTEAFF.

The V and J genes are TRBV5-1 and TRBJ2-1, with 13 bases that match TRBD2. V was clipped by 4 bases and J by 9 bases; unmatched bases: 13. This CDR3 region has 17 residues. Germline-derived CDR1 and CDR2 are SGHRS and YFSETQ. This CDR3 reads CASSHSTSGGAMGEQFF. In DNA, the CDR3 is TGCGCCAGCAGCCACTCTACTAGCGGGGGGGCGATGGGTGAGCAGTTCTTC.

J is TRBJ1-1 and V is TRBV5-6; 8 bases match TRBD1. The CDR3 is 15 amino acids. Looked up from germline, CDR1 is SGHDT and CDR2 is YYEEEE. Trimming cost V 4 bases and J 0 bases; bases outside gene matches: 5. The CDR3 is CASSIRQGMNTEAFF. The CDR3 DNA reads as TGTGCCAGCAGCATAAGACAGGGGATGAACACTGAAGCTTTCTTT.

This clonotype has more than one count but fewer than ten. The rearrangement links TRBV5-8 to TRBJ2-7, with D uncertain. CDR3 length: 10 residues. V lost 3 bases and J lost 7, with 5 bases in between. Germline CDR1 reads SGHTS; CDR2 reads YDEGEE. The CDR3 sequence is CASSYIEQYF. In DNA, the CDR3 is TGTGCCAGCAGCTACATTGAGCAGTACTTC.

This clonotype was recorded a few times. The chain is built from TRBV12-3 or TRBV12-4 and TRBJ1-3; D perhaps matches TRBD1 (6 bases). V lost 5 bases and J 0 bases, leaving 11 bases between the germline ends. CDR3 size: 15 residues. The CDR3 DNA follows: TGTGCCAGCAGTAGGGGGGGGACCTCTGGAAACACCATATATTTT. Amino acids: CASSRGGTSGNTIYF.

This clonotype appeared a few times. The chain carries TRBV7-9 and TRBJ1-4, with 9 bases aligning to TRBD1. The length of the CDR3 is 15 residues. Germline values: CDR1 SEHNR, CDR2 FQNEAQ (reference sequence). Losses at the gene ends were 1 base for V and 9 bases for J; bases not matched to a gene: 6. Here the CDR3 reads CASSLGGTGSQKLFF. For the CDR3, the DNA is TGTGCCAGCAGCTTAGGTGGGACAGGGTCGCAAAAACTGTTTTTT.

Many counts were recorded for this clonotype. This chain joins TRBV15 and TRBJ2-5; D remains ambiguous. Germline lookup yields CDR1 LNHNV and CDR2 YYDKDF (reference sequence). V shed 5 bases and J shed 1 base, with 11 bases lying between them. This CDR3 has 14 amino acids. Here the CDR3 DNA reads TGTGCCACCAGCCCCGGGCGGATCCAAGAGACCCAGTACTTC. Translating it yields CATSPGRIQETQYF. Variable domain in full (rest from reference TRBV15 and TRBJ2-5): DAMVIQNPRYQVTQFGKPVTLSCSQTLNHNVMYWYQQKSSQAPKLLFHYYDKDFNNEADTPDNFQSRRPNTSFCFLDIRSPGLGDTAMYLCATSPGRIQETQYFGPGTRLLVL.

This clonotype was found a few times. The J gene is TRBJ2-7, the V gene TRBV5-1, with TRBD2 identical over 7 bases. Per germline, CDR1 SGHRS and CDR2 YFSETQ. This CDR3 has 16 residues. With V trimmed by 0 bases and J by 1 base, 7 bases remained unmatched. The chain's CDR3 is CASSLASGGGSYEQYF. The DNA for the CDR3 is TGCGCCAGCAGCTTGGCCTCGGGAGGCGGGTCCTACGAGCAGTACTTC.

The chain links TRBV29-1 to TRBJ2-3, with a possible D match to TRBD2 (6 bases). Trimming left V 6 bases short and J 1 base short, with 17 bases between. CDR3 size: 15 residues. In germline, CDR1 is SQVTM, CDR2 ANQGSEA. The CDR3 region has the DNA TGCAGCGTGGAGCTGGATCGCGGGGGCACAGATACGCAGTATTTT. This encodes CSVELDRGGTDTQYF.

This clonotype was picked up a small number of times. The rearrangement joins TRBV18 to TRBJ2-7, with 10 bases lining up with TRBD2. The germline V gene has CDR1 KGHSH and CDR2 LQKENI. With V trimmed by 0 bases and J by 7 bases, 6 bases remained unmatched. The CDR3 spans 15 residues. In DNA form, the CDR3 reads TGTGCCAGCTCACCACCAGCGGGGGGGCTCGGAGAGCAGTACTTC. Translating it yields CASSPPAGGLGEQYF.

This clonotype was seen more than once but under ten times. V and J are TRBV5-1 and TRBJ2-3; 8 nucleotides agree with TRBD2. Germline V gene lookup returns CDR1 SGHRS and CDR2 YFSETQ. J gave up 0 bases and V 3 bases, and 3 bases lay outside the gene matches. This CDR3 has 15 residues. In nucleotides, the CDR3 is TGCGCCAGCAGCTCGCGGGGGGCCAGCACAGATACGCAGTATTTT. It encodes CASSSRGASTDTQYF.

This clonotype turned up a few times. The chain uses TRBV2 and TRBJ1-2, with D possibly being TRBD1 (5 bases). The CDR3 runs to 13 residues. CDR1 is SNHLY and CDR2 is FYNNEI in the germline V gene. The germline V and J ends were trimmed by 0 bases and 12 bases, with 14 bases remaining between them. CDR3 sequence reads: CASSEASGTPNTF. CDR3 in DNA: TGTGCCAGCAGTGAAGCGTCCGGGACTCCAAACACCTTC.